The entry below gives a single T cell receptor (beta chain) sequence along with its context. Profiled with immunoSEQ multiplex PCR; TCRdb holds only in-frame clones, not every one. The top ten clones hold more than 4.5% of a sample with tens of thousands of clones, around 87% of them seen once. These data are taken from a study of technical replicates of blood from a handful of donors. The CDR3 is 15 residues long. CDR1 is SNHLY, CDR2 FYNNEI, per germline. V lost 6 bases to trimming and J lost 2 bases, with 11 bases between them. The genes are TRBV2 and TRBJ2-6, with D possibly TRBD2 on 5 matching bases. The receptor was isolated from a human donor in good health. Some clones in this sample may be carry-over from other donors' samples. Sequenced sample: PBMCs. In DNA, the CDR3 is TGTGCCAGCAGGAGTGACGGGGCTGGGGCCAACGTCCTGACTTTC. Its translation is CASRSDGAGANVLTF.